Listed here are 21 T cell receptor beta chains from one sample, sequenced in a study of cytomegalovirus exposure and HLA in healthy donors. The study ran its PCR with 60 Vbeta and 13 Jbeta primers. Here immunoSEQ multiplex PCR was the method, and the copy in TCRdb shows in-frame clones only, minus some. Altogether roughly 100,000 clones are present, roughly three quarters being singletons, with the ten largest covering 7.7%. The sequenced sample was PBMCs. The receptors here all came from a female donor in good health and CMV-seronegative.

The V call is TRBV7-6, the J call TRBJ1-1; no clear D gene. Germline V gene sequence: CDR1 SGHVS, CDR2 FNYEAQ. The CDR3 length is 14 residues. V gave up 0 bases and J gave up 0 bases, with 5 bases separating them. The CDR3 spells CASSLAGLNTEAFF. The CDR3 DNA reads TGTGCCAGCAGCTTAGCTGGGCTGAACACTGAAGCTTTCTTT. Full variable domain (missing parts from reference TRBV7-6 and TRBJ1-1): GAGVSQSPRYKVTKRGQDVALRCDPISGHVSLYWYRQALGQGPEFLTYFNYEAQQDKSGLPNDRFSAERPEGSISTLTIQRTEQRDSAMYRCASSLAGLNTEAFFGQGTRLTVV.

The chain combines TRBV7-2 with TRBJ2-7, with 7 bases that match TRBD1. The CDR3 totals 13 residues. Trimming at V came to 4 bases and at J to 3 bases, leaving 3 bases not matched to a gene. Germline assignment: CDR1 SGHTA and CDR2 FQGNSA. CDR3 DNA sequence: TGTGCCAGCAGCTACGGACAGGACTACGAGCAGTACTTC. Its protein is CASSYGQDYEQYF.

A note on this clone: The junction departs from the called germline gene at one end, perhaps through a read error. This sequence joins TRBV14 and TRBJ1-6, with a tentative D call TRBD1 (6 bases). The CDR3 totals 18 residues. Germline-derived CDR1 and CDR2 are SGHDN and FVKESK. The CDR3 DNA follows: TGTGCCAGCAGTCAAGGGGCTAACAGGGATCCCTATAATTCACCCCTCCACTTT. Its translation: CASSQGANRDPYNSPLHF.

The V and J genes are TRBV28 and TRBJ1-1; the match to TRBD1 covers 10 bases. Germline assignment: CDR1 MDHEN and CDR2 SYDVKM. This CDR3 is built from 17 residues. V shed 5 bases, J shed 8 bases, and the junction held 17 bases outside the gene matches. The CDR3 loop reads CASSSHSGTGAAAEAFF. The CDR3 coding sequence is TGTGCCAGCAGTAGCCACTCCGGGACAGGGGCCGCTGCAGAAGCTTTCTTT. Full variable domain (missing parts from reference TRBV28 and TRBJ1-1): DVKVTQSSRYLVKRTGEKVFLECVQDMDHENMFWYRQDPGLGLRLIYFSYDVKMKEKGDIPEGYSVSREKKERFSLILESASTNQTSMYLCASSSHSGTGAAAEAFFGQGTRLTVV.

CDR3 DNA: TGCGCCAGCAGCCAAGCTTGGACTAGCGGCAACAATGAGCAGTTCTTC. Its protein product is CASSQAWTSGNNEQFF. This sequence joins TRBV4-1 and TRBJ2-1; 10 bases align to TRBD2. This CDR3 spans 16 amino acids. Germline V CDR1 and CDR2: MGHRA, YSYEKL. V dropped 1 base and J dropped 5; count of bases not matched to a gene: 5.

CDR3 protein: CASSATGAINSPLHF. The CDR3 DNA reads as TGTGCCAGCTCAGCCACAGGCGCCATAAATTCACCCCTCCACTTT. The chain employs TRBV18 and TRBJ1-6; possible D gene TRBD1, 5 bases. This CDR3 contains 15 residues. V was shortened by 5 bases and J by 7 bases, with 15 bases between the two germline ends. Germline V lookup: CDR1 KGHSH, CDR2 LQKENI. Drawing the rest from reference TRBV18 and TRBJ1-6, the complete variable domain is NAGVMQNPRHLVRRRGQEARLRCSPMKGHSHVYWYRQLPEEGLKFMVYLQKENIIDESGMPKERFSAEFPKEGPSILRIQQVVRGDSAAYFCASSATGAINSPLHFGNGTRLTVT.

This clone showed up just once. The gene calls are TRBV2 and TRBJ2-5; 9 bases align to TRBD1. The trim removed 1 base at V and 5 bases at J, leaving 5 bases unmatched. Germline V CDR1 and CDR2: SNHLY, FYNNEI. CDR3 length equals 15 residues. As DNA, the CDR3 is TGTGCCAGCAGTGAAGGACAGGGGGGATGGGAGACCCAGTACTTC. Translating gives CASSEGQGGWETQYF.

The chain couples TRBV6-1 to TRBJ1-2; D call uncertain. Germline CDR1 is MNHNS and CDR2 is SASEGT. CDR3 length: 15 residues. The V end lost 3 bases, the J end lost 0 bases, and 11 bases lay between the germline ends. The CDR3: CASSENFHSNYGYTF. The DNA for the CDR3 is TGTGCCAGCAGTGAGAACTTTCACTCTAACTATGGCTACACCTTC.

The J gene is TRBJ2-2, the V gene TRBV4-3; 13 bases agree with TRBD2. Trimming took 3 bases from V and 3 from J; bases not matched to a gene: 1. This CDR3 is 16 amino acids long. The germline gives CDR1 LGHNA, CDR2 YSLEER. The CDR3 protein is CASSQGLAGYTGELFF. The CDR3 DNA is TGCGCCAGCAGCCAGGGACTAGCGGGATACACCGGGGAGCTGTTTTTT.

This chain joins TRBV6-1 and TRBJ2-5, with TRBD1 as a possible D gene (7 bases). The last part of the DNA fits TRBJ2-7 better; the J call may be wrong. Germline V CDR1 and CDR2: MNHNS, SASEGT. The CDR3 contains 15 residues. The CDR3 DNA is TGTGCCAGCCGCCTACACAGGGGAGGCTCCTACGAGCAGTACTTC. It translates to CASRLHRGGSYEQYF.

The chain recombines TRBV7-9 with TRBJ2-5, with TRBD1 matching 8 bases. The CDR3 is made up of 14 amino acids. Losses at the gene ends were 5 bases for V and 4 bases for J; bases not matched to a gene: 6. In germline, CDR1 is SEHNR, CDR2 FQNEAQ (reference sequence). CDR3 bases: TGTGCCAGCAGCATCGGACAGGGACGAGAGACCCAGTACTTC. Protein sequence: CASSIGQGRETQYF.

This chain joins TRBV7-2 and TRBJ1-1; D not certain. The CDR3 is made up of 13 amino acids. Germline V gene sequence: CDR1 SGHTA, CDR2 FQGNSA. V lost 1 base and J 10 bases, leaving 13 bases between the germline ends. CDR3 nucleotides: TGTGCCAGCAGCTTAGGAATACCCGGTGGAGCTTTCTTT. Residues: CASSLGIPGGAFF.

The chain recombines TRBV7-8 with TRBJ2-7; TRBD2 matches 9 bases. The CDR3 length is 14 residues. V was clipped by 2 bases and J by 8 bases; unmatched bases: 7. Per the germline V gene, CDR1 is SGHVS and CDR2 is FQNEAQ. CDR3 protein: CASSLQAGGDKQYF. CDR3 DNA: TGTGCCAGCAGCTTACAAGCGGGAGGAGACAAGCAGTACTTC.

CDR3 DNA sequence: TGCGCCAGCAGTGAGTCGAAGCGGGGACACAATGAGCAGTTCTTC. Translation: CASSESKRGHNEQFF. The rearrangement uses TRBV10-2 and TRBJ2-1; 7 bases line up with TRBD2. Trimming at V came to 0 bases and at J to 5 bases, leaving 4 bases not matched to a gene. From germline, CDR1 is WSHSY and CDR2 SAAADI. The CDR3 is 15 amino acids.

The rearrangement uses TRBV6-1 and TRBJ2-5, with TRBD2 identical over 7 bases. Germline V gene lookup returns CDR1 MNHNS and CDR2 SASEGT. The CDR3 sequence is 15 residues long. With V trimmed by 4 bases and J by 4 bases, 9 bases remained unmatched. The CDR3 region is CASSAAGVRVETQYF. The CDR3 DNA reads TGTGCCAGCAGTGCTGCGGGGGTCCGGGTAGAGACCCAGTACTTC.

This chain connects TRBV28 to TRBJ2-7, with D hard to call. CDR1 is MDHEN, CDR2 SYDVKM, per germline. V shed 4 bases and J shed 0 bases, with 10 bases lying between them. This CDR3 has 14 amino acids. The CDR3 DNA reads TGTGCCAGCAGTTCTGGTGGCCTCTCCTACGAGCAGTACTTC. Translation: CASSSGGLSYEQYF.

This clone was counted a few times. The V and J genes are TRBV5-4 and TRBJ2-7, with TRBD2 matching over 7 bases. The CDR3 extends over 15 amino acids. CDR1 and CDR2 from the germline V gene are SGHNT and YYREEE (reference sequence). Unmatched junction bases numbered 7, after V lost 3 bases and J lost 1 base. The CDR3 coding sequence is TGTGCCAGCAGCTCCACGGGGGGTTATTCCTACGAGCAGTACTTC. Translating it yields CASSSTGGYSYEQYF. Complete variable domain (other parts from reference TRBV5-4 and TRBJ2-7): ETGVTQSPTHLIKTRGQQVTLRCSSQSGHNTVSWYQQALGQGPQFIFQYYREEENGRGNFPPRFSGLQFPNYSSELNVNALELDDSALYLCASSSTGGYSYEQYFGPGTRLTVT.

V and J are TRBV7-8 and TRBJ1-2, with 7 bases lining up with TRBD1. Germline V gives CDR1 SGHVS, CDR2 FQNEAQ. Germline trimming cut 1 base from V and 5 bases from J; bases unmatched to any gene: 4. The CDR3 spans 14 residues. The CDR3 protein is CASSLGRGIYGYTF. CDR3 sequence (DNA): TGTGCCAGCAGCTTAGGCAGGGGGATTTATGGCTACACCTTC.

J is TRBJ2-5 and V is TRBV7-2; 9 bases are shared with TRBD1. The trim removed 3 bases at V and 4 bases at J, leaving 12 bases unmatched. The CDR3 covers 17 residues. The V gene's germline CDR1 is SGHTA and CDR2 FQGNSA. CDR3 residues: CASSFAGPGQGVETQYF. In DNA form, the CDR3 reads TGTGCCAGCAGCTTCGCCGGGCCGGGACAGGGAGTAGAGACCCAGTACTTC.

V gene TRBV30 combines with J gene TRBJ1-5; no clear D gene. Germline V gives CDR1 GTSNPN, CDR2 SVGIG (reference sequence). CDR3 size: 13 residues. The ends were cut back, 3 bases at V and 5 bases at J, with 11 bases in the middle. As DNA, the CDR3 is TGTGCCTGGAGCTTAGACTTAGATCAGCCCCAGCATTTT. Protein sequence: CAWSLDLDQPQHF.

The chain couples TRBV4-2 to TRBJ2-2, with D possibly being TRBD2 (5 bases). The length of the CDR3 is 16 residues. Germline V gene sequence: CDR1 LGHNA, CDR2 YNFKEQ. Trimming shortened V by 0 bases and J by 0 bases, and 8 bases separated the two germline ends. CDR3 loop: CASSQEAGANTGELFF. CDR3 DNA sequence: TGTGCCAGCAGCCAAGAGGCGGGTGCGAACACCGGGGAGCTGTTTTTT.